This T cell receptor beta chain was identified during a study of cytomegalovirus exposure and HLA in healthy donors (dated 2017 in TCRdb). Regarding the research as a whole: According to an earlier analysis of 587 of the donors, about 180 million T cells yielded 90 million to 130 million unique TCR beta sequences and 276 Gb of sequence data. About 280 gigabases of sequencing data and tens of millions of unique TCR sequences were included in an early release covering over 600 HLA-typed donors. Among the roughly 390 genotyped donors, about 85% belonged to the genetic ancestry cluster associated with self-reported Caucasian donors. The study aimed to test whether cataloging public T cell receptors could reveal signatures of past pathogen exposure. The study used immunosequencing to profile the T cell repertoires of hundreds of subjects and linked those repertoires to cytomegalovirus serostatus. A separate validation cohort of about 110 different subjects was used in addition to the roughly 700-subject first cohort. High-throughput TCR immunosequencing, statistical association of individual TCRs with disease status, and machine learning were combined to predict cytomegalovirus infection status. In a later analysis, previously published TCR beta repertoires from about 670 donors were re-analyzed and high-resolution HLA genotyping was added so that TCR occurrence patterns could be studied. The later analysis used no new phenotypic data to find candidate immune exposures, relying instead on TCR beta sequences and their occurrence across donors. An earlier analysis of about 600 of the donors used high-throughput TCR beta sequencing to judge whether each TCR beta V gene segment behaved as functional or pseudogenic. Donor age, sex, ethnicity and CMV serostatus were collected together with the repertoire data. A later genetic analysis used genome-wide SNP genotypes for about 60% of the roughly 700 donors, treating that subset as a discovery cohort. Every discovery cohort repertoire had been produced on one sequencing platform. HLA typing covered class I and class II loci at four-digit resolution. Typing coverage varied by locus: about 620-630 donors for A, B, C, DRB1 and DQB1; 500 to 550 for DQA1; approximately 610 for DPA1; about 450 for DPB1. Roughly five DR-DQ haplotypes were treated as single units for association and clustering because of strong linkage in the cohort. On average, roughly 200,000 unique TCR beta nucleotide sequences were sequenced per donor among a few hundred genotyped donors of the cohort, with around 19% of those sequences being non-productive. The paper's findings and limits, for the study overall: In vitro tests confirmed that a few of the cytomegalovirus-associated TCR beta chains recognize cytomegalovirus antigens. V-gene and J-gene trimming of TCR beta chains was associated with a missense DCLRE1C variant in a later genetic analysis, and the association was replicated in an independent cohort. Cytomegalovirus status was reported to be diagnosed by the classifier with high specificity and sensitivity in both the original and validation cohorts. Only TCR beta chains were sequenced in this cohort, and the absence of alpha or paired-chain data limited detectable features. A later genetic analysis reported fewer N-insertions in productive TCRs among donors in an Asian-associated ancestry cluster than the approximately 700-donor mean. A later analysis reported that several top co-occurrence clusters appeared linked to parvovirus B19, influenza, CMV and Epstein-Barr virus. A further reported finding was that TCR beta sequences accurately predicted the HLA-A and HLA-B alleles for most subjects in the first cohort. Most CMV-associated TCR beta chains appeared to be HLA-restricted in a later analysis, and the HLA associations seemed to be driven largely by CMV exposure. Most TCR sequences were observed very rarely across donors, whereas some public TCRs were present in many individuals. The earlier analysis of 587 of the donors excluded approximately 17 rarely observed V segments, including chromosome 9 orphons, because counts were too low. Broadly in line with IMGT annotations, most TCR beta V segments showed up in productive rearrangements about 90% or about 30% of the time in an earlier analysis of about 500 of the donors. According to the authors, the approach could potentially be generalized to other disease states and immunological phenotypes. A group of highly shared sequence variants was considered likely to be a technical artifact of the sequencing pipeline. The study gave a list of 150 to 200 TCR beta chains associated with cytomegalovirus. The presence/absence analyses assumed that sequencing depth was roughly uniform across donors, and that assumption may not be true. Immune exposure information for the cohort was limited to CMV serostatus. Linkage disequilibrium might explain the correlated functional status among segregating V segments, but an unknown experimental factor could not be ruled out. HLA typing was unavailable for some donors at each locus, so association tests used only the typed subset. Because the 87-base-pair reads could not distinguish some IMGT-functional V segments, including TRBV6-2 and TRBV6-3, those segments were excluded. Strong co-occurrence of HLA alleles, especially DR and DQ, made assigning TCR associations to individual alleles difficult. Specific HLA alleles were associated with around 18,000 TCR beta sequences at a false discovery rate of 0.05 in a later analysis. According to a later analysis, TCR association rates differed among HLA loci, with DRB1 alleles showing the most associated TCRs and HLA-C alleles showing the fewest. Compared with equally common non-associated chains, HLA-associated TCR beta chains in a later analysis were more clonally expanded and had lower generation probabilities.

The cohort consisted of hundreds of healthy bone marrow donors. At the time of sampling, all cohort members were nominally healthy, though unrecorded immune exposures were likely present. The donor tested CMV seropositive and was one of the 289 seropositive cohort members. A peripheral blood sample was collected from each donor, and TCR beta sequencing was performed on peripheral blood mononuclear cells. Genomic DNA extraction from the blood cell samples was performed with the Qiagen DNeasy Blood Extraction Kit. Worth noting for this clone: The antigen it recognizes is unknown. No per-base quality is available; no much larger clone lies one base away.

Library creation used the immunoSEQ multiplex PCR assay. The multiplex PCR relied on a mix of 60 forward primers for TCR Vbeta segments and 13 reverse primers for TCR Jbeta segments. A multiplex PCR assay on genomic DNA amplified the CDR3 region of rearranged TCR beta genes. On the Illumina HiSeq System, the amplified TCR beta libraries were sequenced as 87-base-pair reads. On the authors' methods: In a later analysis, around 80 million unique TCR beta chains were counted across the roughly 610 repertoires, and roughly 10 million of these chains were shared by at least two donors. Raw reads were error-corrected and collapsed into unique sequences with a nearest-neighbor algorithm that merged closely related sequences to remove PCR and sequencing errors. To assign V, D and J gene segments, CDR3 sequences were aligned to IMGT reference sequences. For a sequence to be retained, a match of at least six nucleotides was required to both a V gene segment and a J gene segment. Rearrangements were classified as productive when the CDR3 lacked stop codons and remained in frame with V and J, and all other rearrangements were classified as non-productive. Following IMGT convention, CDR3 was defined as the stretch from the second conserved V-encoded cysteine up to the conserved J-encoded phenylalanine. The earlier analysis of about 610 of the donors excluded any sequence lacking an unambiguous match to a single V gene segment. An earlier analysis of 500 to 600 of the donors classified V segments as functional when productive rearrangements were above 56.7% and as segregating when the standard deviation between donors was above 5%. A statistical classification framework was built for diagnosing cytomegalovirus status from the catalog of TCR beta chain sequences. In a later analysis, V and J genes were assigned by comparing TCR nucleotide sequences against IMGT/GENE-DB human TR gene sequences. Using the TCRdist pipeline, a later analysis assigned CDR3 sequences along with most-parsimonious VDJ recombination scenarios. In a later analysis, each TCR beta chain was defined by its CDR3 amino acid sequence together with its V-gene family, and reads without a unique V-gene family were excluded. A later analysis removed 550 to 650 highly shared, low-generation-probability nucleotide sequences to deal with suspected cross-contamination and a sequencing artifact. In a later analysis, a clonal expansion index was calculated for each public chain from normalized within-repertoire ranks of inferred template counts. In a later analysis, generation probabilities were computed using a VDJ recombination model fitted to out-of-frame rearrangements, and the results were checked against IGoR. In a later analysis, TCR-TCR, TCR-HLA and TCR-CMV co-occurrence was scored with hypergeometric tests, and a repertoire-size bias correction was applied to TCR pairs. In a later analysis, false discovery rates were estimated by permuting HLA or CMV assignments 20 times. In a later analysis, co-occurring TCRs were grouped using DBSCAN, with TCRdist sequence similarity added in when clustering inside HLA-allele-positive subsets. For co-occurrence clustering, repertoires with fewer than 30,000 or more than 120,000 public chains were excluded, along with several repertoires with anomalous nucleotide sharing. The source is immuneACCESS, and TCRdb retained only in-frame sequences with V and J called. Part of the clones is not carried over; for the studies checked, unresolved V genes explain less than half of this, and the remainder is unexplained. V and J calls and clone size are given by that table; D and trimming were obtained from the DNA. The sample table holds 120,000 or so clones, of which approximately 76% were seen once. The ten top clones hold roughly 15% of the sample.

From the cysteine through the phenylalanine, the CDR3 covers 14 amino acids. Left in the record is the CDR3 DNA by itself, 42 bases read in frame from the first base. CDR1 and CDR2, per the germline V gene, are SGHTA and FQGNSA. Ends trimmed: V by 2 bases, J by 7 bases; bases unmatched to a gene: 4. The V gene is TRBV7-2 and the J gene is TRBJ2-1, and TRBD2 matches 8 of the central bases. The sequenced sample consisted of PBMCs. This receptor was identified in a man aged 50 or older in good health and CMV-seropositive. The CDR3 region has the sequence CASSLRGGRNEQFF. The DNA sequence is TGTGCCAGCAGCTTAAGAGGCGGGAGGAATGAGCAGTTCTTC.